The text below deals with one T cell receptor (beta chain). Its antigen is as yet unknown. Genes and germline come from the mouse. The read stops 1 residue short of the end of the CDR3; the missing end is completed from the germline J gene. Measured with immunoSEQ multiplex PCR; TCRdb has only the in-frame clones, and not every one. The sample lists around 51,000 clones; 73% were seen once. Trimming left V 0 bases short and J 0 bases short, with 6 bases between. CDR1 FNHDT and CDR2 SITEND come from the germline V gene (reference sequence). The CDR3 consists of 15 residues. This sample was taken from a study of tissue T cells after allogeneic stem cell transplantation. Study-wide findings and caveats: The study did not identify alloreactive or antigen-specific tissue TCRs, and some clones might be persisting host cells. Across patients, clones rarely overlapped, yet motif clusters were shared tissue-specifically. Only a limited share of tissue TCRs appeared in blood or spleen. Within patients, tissue anatomy strongly shaped TCR repertoire composition.

The sample consisted of sorted cells pooled from one or two spleens. This clonotype was sampled from a pool of C57BL/6 mice in good health. The J gene is TRBJ1-4, the V gene TRBV19; D is unclear. The DNA read from the CDR3 is TGTGCCAGCAGTATAGAACATATTTCCAACGAAAGATTATTT. Protein: CASSIEHISNERLF. The full CDR3 is CASSIEHISNERLFF.